This entry features one T cell receptor (beta chain) sequence. In the study's own analysis: Counts of nucleated cells, estimated from reference gene primer amplification, were obtained. Some clones are missing from TCRdb's copy, which holds only in-frame ones; the method was immunoSEQ multiplex PCR. That table gives V, J and clone size, and the DNA gave D and trimming. The sample contains about 210,000 clones, about 84% of which appear only once. J gave up 4 bases and V 4 bases, and 10 bases lay outside the gene matches. The germline V gene encodes CDR1 SGDLS and CDR2 YYNGEE. The CDR3 runs 15 residues. The entry originates in a study of blood T cell repertoires in COVID-19. Study-wide context: Samples representing acute and convalescent COVID-19 were sourced from the United States, Italy and Spain. T cells, B-cell-depleted T cells, or PBMCs provided the cDNA or gDNA that served as material.

Seattle patients were enrolled while actively infected and followed longitudinally. V is TRBV9 and J is TRBJ2-7; 8 nucleotides line up with TRBD2. The sequence was obtained from a woman of 80 years or more with COVID-19, enrolled during active disease. The sequenced material came from peripheral blood. The CDR3 loop reads CASSPSSGSGYEQYF. DNA for the CDR3: TGTGCCAGCAGCCCCTCGAGCGGGAGTGGGTACGAGCAGTACTTC.